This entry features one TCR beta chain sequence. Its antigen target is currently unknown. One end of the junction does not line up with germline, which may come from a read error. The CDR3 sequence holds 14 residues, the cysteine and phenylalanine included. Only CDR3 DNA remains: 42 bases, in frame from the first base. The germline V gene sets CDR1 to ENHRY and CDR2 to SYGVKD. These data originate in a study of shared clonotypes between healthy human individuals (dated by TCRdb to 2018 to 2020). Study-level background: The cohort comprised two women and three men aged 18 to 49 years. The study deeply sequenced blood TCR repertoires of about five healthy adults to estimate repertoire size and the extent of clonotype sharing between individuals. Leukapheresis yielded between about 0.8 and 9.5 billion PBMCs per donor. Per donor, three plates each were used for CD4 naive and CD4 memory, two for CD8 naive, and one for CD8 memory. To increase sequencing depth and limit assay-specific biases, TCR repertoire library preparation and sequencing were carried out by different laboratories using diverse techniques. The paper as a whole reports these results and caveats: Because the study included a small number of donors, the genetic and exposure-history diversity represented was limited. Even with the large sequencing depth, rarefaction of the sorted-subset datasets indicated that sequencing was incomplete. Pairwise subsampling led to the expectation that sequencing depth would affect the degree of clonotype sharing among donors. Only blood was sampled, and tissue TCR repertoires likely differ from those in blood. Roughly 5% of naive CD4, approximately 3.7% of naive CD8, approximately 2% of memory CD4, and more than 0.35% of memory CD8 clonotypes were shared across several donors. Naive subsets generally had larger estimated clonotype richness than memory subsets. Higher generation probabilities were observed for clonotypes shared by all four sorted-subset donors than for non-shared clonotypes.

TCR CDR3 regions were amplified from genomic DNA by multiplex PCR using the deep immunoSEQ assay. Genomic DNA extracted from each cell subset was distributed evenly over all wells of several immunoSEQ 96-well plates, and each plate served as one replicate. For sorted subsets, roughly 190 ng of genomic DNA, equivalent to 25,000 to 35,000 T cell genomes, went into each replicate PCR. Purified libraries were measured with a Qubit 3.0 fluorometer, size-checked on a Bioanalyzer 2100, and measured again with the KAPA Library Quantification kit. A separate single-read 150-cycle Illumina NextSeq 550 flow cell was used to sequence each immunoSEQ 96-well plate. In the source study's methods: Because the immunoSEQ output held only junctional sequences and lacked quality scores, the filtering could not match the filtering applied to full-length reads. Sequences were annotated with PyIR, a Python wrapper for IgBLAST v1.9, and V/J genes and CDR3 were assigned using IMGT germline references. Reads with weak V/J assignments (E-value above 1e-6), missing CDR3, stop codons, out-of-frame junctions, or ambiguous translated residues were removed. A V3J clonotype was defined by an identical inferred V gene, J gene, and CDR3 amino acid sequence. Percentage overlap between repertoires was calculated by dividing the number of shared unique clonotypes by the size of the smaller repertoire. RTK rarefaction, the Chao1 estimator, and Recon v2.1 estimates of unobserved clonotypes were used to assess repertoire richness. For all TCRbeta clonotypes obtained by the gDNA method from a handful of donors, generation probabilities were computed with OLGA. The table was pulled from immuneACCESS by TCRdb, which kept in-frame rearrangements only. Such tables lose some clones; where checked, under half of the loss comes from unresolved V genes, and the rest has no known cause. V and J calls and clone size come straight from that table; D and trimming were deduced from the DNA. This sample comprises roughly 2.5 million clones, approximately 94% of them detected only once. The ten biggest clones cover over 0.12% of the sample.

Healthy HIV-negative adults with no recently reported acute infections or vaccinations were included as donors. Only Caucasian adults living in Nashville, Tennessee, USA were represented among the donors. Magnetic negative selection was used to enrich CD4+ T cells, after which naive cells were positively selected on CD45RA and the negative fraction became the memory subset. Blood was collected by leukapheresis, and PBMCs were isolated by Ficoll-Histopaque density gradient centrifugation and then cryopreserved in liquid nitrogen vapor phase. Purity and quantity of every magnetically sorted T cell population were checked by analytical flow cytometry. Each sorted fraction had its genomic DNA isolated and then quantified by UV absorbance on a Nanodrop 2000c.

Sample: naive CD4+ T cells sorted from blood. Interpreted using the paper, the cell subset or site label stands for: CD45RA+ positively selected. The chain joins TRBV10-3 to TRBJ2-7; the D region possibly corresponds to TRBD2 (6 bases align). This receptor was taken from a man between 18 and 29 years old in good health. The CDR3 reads CASSLIGGSYEQYF. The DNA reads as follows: TGTGCCAGCAGTTTGATCGGGGGCTCCTACGAGCAGTACTTC.